This is a list of T cell receptor beta chains from one sample in a study of post-analysis software for immune sequencing data. TCRdb redid the calling of the PCR reads with MiXCR, one entry per CDR3 protein. The sample contains 400,000 to 500,000 distinct CDR3 sequences, roughly 40% of which appear only once. Sequencing was done on a sample of blood. These receptors were taken from a girl aged 2-10 years with multiple sclerosis. CDR3s include the opening cysteine and the closing phenylalanine or tryptophan. A D gene is named only where the DNA matches it firmly. The size entry is marked missing in some rows and otherwise reads once, few, many or a size class.

j_call d_call clone_size v_call cdr3_aa cdr3_nt
TRBJ2-5 NA NA TRBV7-2 CASTRIRGRETQYF TGTGCCAGCACCAGGATCAGGGGGAGGGAGACCCAGTACTTC
TRBJ2-1 TRBD2 few TRBV20-1 CSAGSGSQSIYNEQFF TGCAGTGCTGGAAGCGGGAGCCAATCGATTTACAATGAGCAGTTCTTC
TRBJ1-1 TRBD1 few TRBV4-3 CASSHRNRGNTEAFF TGCGCCAGCAGCCATCGGAACAGGGGGAACACTGAAGCTTTCTTT
TRBJ2-3 TRBD2 NA TRBV29-1 CSAAGTADTQYF TGCAGCGCAGCGGGGACGGCAGATACGCAGTATTTT
TRBJ1-2 NA NA TRBV2 CASSEGGTTNYGYTF TGTGCCAGCAGTGAGGGGGGGACTACTAACTATGGCTACACCTTC
TRBJ2-7 TRBD1 NA TRBV11-2 CASSIGTGRSYEQYF TGTGCCAGCAGCATCGGGACAGGGCGTTCCTACGAGCAGTACTTC
TRBJ2-5 TRBD1 NA TRBV7-2 CASSPRFGQGSYRTQYF TGTGCCAGCAGCCCGCGTTTTGGACAGGGGTCTTATAGGACCCAGTACTTC
TRBJ1-1 NA once TRBV4-3 CASSQHRGVRNTEAFF TGCGCCAGCAGCCAACATAGGGGGGTCCGGAACACTGAAGCTTTCTTT
TRBJ2-1 NA NA TRBV29-1 CSVEIGGSSYSEQFF TGCAGCGTTGAGATCGGGGGTAGCTCCTACAGTGAGCAGTTCTTC
TRBJ2-3 TRBD1 NA TRBV12-3/TRBV12-4 CASSNSTGGTDTQYF TGTGCCAGCAGTAATTCGACAGGGGGCACAGATACGCAGTATTTT
TRBJ2-7 NA NA TRBV7-3 CASSSPLGRRPYEQYF TGTGCCAGCAGCTCCCCCCTTGGCAGGCGGCCCTACGAGCAGTACTTC
TRBJ2-7 NA NA TRBV20-1 CSARGHSYEQYF TGCAGTGCTAGAGGACACTCCTACGAGCAGTACTTC
TRBJ1-4 NA NA TRBV3-1 CASSHNEKLFF TGTGCCAGCAGCCATAATGAAAAACTGTTTTTT
TRBJ2-1 NA NA TRBV7-2 CASSTQWGWDEQFF TGTGCCAGCAGCACTCAGTGGGGCTGGGATGAGCAGTTCTTC
TRBJ1-2 NA NA TRBV29-1 CSVWTAGYGYTF TGCAGCGTCTGGACAGCAGGCTATGGCTACACCTTC
TRBJ1-1 NA few TRBV6-2/TRBV6-3 CASCVANTEAFF TGTGCCAGCTGCGTGGCGAACACTGAAGCTTTCTTT
TRBJ1-2 NA few TRBV3-1 CASSQVDRSYTF TGTGCCAGCAGCCAAGTGGACAGAAGCTACACCTTC
TRBJ1-2 NA few TRBV20-1 CSARVGEYYGYTF TGCAGTGCTAGAGTCGGCGAGTACTATGGCTACACCTTC
TRBJ2-1 NA NA TRBV15 CATSTTYLNNEQFF TGTGCCACCAGCACGACATATTTGAACAATGAGCAGTTCTTC
TRBJ1-4 NA NA TRBV5-1 CASSGDHKTLFF TGCGCCAGCAGCGGGGACCATAAGACACTGTTTTTT
TRBJ2-4 NA few TRBV27 CASSSGLAKNIQYF TGTGCCAGCAGTTCCGGGCTAGCCAAAAACATTCAGTACTTC
TRBJ1-2 TRBD1 few TRBV6-6 CASRAGQNLYGYTF TGTGCCAGCAGGGCGGGACAGAATCTCTATGGCTACACCTTC